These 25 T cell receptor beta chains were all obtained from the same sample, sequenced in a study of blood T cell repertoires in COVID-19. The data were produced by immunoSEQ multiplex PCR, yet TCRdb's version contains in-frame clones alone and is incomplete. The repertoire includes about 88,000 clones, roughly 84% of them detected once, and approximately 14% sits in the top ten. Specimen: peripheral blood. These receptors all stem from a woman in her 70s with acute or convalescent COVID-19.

The CDR3 DNA reads TGTGCCAGCAGCTTCGTCCGGGACTCTAGGCAAGGTGCCCAGTACTTC. This encodes CASSFVRDSRQGAQYF. The V gene is TRBV11-2, the J gene TRBJ2-5; a weak D match, TRBD2 (6 bases). The CDR3 length is 16 residues. Per germline, CDR1 SGHAT and CDR2 FQNNGV. The ends were cut back, 3 bases at V and 9 bases at J, with 23 bases in the middle.

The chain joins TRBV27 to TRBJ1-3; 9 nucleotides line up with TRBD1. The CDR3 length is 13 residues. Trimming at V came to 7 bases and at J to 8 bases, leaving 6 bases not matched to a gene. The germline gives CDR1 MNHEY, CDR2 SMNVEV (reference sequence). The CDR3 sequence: CASTRTGADTIYF. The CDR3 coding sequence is TGTGCCAGCACCCGGACAGGGGCGGACACCATATATTTT.

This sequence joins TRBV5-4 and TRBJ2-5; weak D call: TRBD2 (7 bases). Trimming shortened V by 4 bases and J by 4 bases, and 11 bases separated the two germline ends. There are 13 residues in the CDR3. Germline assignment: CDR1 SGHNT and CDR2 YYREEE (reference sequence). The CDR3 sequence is CASSGGGGETQYF. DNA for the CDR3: TGTGCCAGCAGCGGGGGCGGGGGAGAGACCCAGTACTTC.

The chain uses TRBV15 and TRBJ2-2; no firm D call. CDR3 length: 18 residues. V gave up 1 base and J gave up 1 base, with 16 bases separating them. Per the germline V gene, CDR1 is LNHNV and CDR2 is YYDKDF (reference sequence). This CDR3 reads CATSRGEVGPKNTGELFF. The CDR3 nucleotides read TGTGCCACCAGCAGAGGCGAAGTGGGCCCCAAGAACACCGGGGAGCTGTTTTTT.

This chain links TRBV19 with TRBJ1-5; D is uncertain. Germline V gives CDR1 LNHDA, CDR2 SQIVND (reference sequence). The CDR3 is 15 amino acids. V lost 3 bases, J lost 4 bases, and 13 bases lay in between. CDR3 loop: CASSIRQAANQPQHF. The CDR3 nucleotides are TGTGCCAGTAGTATTCGCCAGGCCGCGAATCAGCCCCAGCATTTT.

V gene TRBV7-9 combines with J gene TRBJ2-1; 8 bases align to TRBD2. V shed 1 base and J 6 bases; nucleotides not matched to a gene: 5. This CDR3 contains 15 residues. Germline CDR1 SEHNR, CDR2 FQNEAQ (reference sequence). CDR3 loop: CASSLGHSGINEQFF. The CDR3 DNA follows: TGTGCCAGCAGCTTAGGTCATAGCGGGATCAATGAGCAGTTCTTC.

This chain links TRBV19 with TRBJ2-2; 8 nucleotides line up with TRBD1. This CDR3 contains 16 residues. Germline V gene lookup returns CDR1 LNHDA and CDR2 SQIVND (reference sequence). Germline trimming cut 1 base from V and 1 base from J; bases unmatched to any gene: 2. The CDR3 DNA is TGTGCCAGTAGTATAGGAACAGGGGGGAACACCGGGGAGCTGTTTTTT. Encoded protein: CASSIGTGGNTGELFF.

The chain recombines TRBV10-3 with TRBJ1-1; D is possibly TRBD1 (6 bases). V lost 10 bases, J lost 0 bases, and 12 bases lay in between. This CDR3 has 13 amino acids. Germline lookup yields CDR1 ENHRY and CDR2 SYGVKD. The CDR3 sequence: CATRGQLNTEAFF. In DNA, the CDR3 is TGTGCCACCAGAGGACAGCTGAACACTGAAGCTTTCTTT.

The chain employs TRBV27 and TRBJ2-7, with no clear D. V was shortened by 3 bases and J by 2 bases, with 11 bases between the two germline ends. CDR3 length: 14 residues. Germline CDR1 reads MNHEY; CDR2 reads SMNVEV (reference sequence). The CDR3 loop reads CASSFSPTAYEQYV. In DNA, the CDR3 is TGTGCCAGCAGTTTTTCACCCACAGCCTACGAGCAGTACGTC.

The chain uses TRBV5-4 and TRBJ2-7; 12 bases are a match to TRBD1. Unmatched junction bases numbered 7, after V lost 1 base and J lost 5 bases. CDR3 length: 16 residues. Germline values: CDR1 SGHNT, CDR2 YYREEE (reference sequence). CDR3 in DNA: TGTGCCAGCAGCTTGCGAACCGGGACAGGGGGCCACGAGCAGTACGTC. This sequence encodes CASSLRTGTGGHEQYV.

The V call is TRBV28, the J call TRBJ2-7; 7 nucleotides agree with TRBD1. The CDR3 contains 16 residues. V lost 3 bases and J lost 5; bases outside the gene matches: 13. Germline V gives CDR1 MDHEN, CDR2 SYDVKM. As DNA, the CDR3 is TGTGCCAGCAGTTTCAGTCCCGTTAGGGGGCGTCACGAGCAGTACGTC. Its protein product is CASSFSPVRGRHEQYV.

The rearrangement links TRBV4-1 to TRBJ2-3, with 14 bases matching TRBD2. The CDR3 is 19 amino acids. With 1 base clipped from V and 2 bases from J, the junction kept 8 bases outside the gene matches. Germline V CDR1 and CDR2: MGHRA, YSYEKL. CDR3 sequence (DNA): TGCGCCAGCAGCCAAGTTCAGGGGACTAGCGGGAGCTACACAGATACGCAGTATTTT. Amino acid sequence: CASSQVQGTSGSYTDTQYF.

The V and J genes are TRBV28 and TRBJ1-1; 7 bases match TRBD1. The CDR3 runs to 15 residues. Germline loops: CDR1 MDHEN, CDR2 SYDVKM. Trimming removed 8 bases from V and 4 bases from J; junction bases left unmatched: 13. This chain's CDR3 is CASHGRGAGGTEAFF. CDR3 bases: TGTGCCAGCCATGGCAGGGGTGCAGGGGGCACTGAAGCTTTCTTT.

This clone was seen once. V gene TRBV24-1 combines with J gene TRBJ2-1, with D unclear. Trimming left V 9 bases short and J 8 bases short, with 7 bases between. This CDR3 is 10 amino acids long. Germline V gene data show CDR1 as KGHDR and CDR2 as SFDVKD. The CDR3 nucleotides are TGTGCCACCGAGATTGATGAGCAGTTCTTC. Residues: CATEIDEQFF.

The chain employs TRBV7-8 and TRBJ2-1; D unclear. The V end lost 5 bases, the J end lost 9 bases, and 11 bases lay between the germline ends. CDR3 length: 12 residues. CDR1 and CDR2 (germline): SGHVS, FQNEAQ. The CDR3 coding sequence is TGTGCCAGCAGCCCACCGCGTTTTGAGCAGTTCTTC. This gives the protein CASSPPRFEQFF.

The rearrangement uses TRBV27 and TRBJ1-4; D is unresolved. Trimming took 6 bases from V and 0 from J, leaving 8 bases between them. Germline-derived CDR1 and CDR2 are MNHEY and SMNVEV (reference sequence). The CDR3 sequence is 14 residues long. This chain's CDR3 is CASRGKPTNEKLFF. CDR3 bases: TGTGCCAGCAGGGGCAAACCAACTAATGAAAAACTGTTTTTT.

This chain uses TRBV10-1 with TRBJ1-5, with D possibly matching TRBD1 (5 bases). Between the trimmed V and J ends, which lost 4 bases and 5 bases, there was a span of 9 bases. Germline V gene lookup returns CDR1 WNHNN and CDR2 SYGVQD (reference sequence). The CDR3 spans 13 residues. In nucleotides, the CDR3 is TGCGCCAGCAGTGCGGGGGGGGATCAGCCCCAGCATTTT. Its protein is CASSAGGDQPQHF.

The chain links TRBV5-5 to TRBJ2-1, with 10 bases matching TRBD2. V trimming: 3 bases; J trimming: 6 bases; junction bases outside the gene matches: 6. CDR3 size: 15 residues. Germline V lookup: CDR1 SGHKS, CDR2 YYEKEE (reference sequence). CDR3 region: CASSSPGLAINEQFF. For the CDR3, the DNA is TGTGCCAGCAGCTCTCCGGGACTAGCGATCAATGAGCAGTTCTTC.

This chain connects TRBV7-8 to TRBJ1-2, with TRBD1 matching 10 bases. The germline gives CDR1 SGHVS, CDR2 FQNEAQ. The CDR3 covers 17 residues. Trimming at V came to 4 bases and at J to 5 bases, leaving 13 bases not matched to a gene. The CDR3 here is CASSSHHGQGVWYGYTF. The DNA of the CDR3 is TGTGCCAGCAGCTCCCACCACGGACAGGGGGTTTGGTATGGCTACACCTTC.

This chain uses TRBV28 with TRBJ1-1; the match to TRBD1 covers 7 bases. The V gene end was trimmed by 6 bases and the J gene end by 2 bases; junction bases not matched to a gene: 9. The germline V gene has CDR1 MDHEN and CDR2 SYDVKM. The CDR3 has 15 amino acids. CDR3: CASRPLGTANTEAFF. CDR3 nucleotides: TGTGCCAGCAGGCCGCTCGGGACAGCCAACACTGAAGCTTTCTTT.

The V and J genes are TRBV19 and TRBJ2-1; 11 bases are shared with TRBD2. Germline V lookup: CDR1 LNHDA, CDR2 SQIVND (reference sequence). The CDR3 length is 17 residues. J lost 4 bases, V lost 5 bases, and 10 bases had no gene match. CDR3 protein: CASSPRASGGTYNEQFF. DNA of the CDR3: TGTGCCAGTAGTCCCCGGGCTAGCGGGGGGACTTACAATGAGCAGTTCTTC.

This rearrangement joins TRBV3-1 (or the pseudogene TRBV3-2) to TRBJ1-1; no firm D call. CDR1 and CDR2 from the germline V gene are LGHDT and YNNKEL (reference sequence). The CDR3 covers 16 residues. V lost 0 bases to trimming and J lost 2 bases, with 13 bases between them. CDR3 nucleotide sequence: TGTGCCAGCAGCCAAGAATTTTGGAGTGTCAACACTGAAGCTTTCTTT. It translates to CASSQEFWSVNTEAFF.

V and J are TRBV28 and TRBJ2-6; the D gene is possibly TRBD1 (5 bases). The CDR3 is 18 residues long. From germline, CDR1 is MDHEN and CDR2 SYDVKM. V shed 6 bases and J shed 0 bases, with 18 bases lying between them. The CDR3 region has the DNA TGTGCCAGCAGCACCACCCCCCAGGGCTTCTCTGGGGCCAACGTCCTGACTTTC. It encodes CASSTTPQGFSGANVLTF.

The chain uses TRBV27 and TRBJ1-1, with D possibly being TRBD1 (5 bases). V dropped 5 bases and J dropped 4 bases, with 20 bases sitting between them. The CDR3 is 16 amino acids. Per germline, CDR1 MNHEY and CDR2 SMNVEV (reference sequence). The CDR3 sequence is CASSHRGGGRTTEAFF. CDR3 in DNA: TGTGCCAGCAGTCACCGCGGGGGGGGAAGAACCACTGAAGCTTTCTTT.

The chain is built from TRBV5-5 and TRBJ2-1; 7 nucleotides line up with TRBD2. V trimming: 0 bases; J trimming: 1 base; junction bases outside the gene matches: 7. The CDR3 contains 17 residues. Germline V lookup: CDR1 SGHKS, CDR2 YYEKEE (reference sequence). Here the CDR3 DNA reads TGTGCCAGCAGCTTGGCCCCATTGCGGGGGTCCTACAATGAGCAGTTCTTC. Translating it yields CASSLAPLRGSYNEQFF.